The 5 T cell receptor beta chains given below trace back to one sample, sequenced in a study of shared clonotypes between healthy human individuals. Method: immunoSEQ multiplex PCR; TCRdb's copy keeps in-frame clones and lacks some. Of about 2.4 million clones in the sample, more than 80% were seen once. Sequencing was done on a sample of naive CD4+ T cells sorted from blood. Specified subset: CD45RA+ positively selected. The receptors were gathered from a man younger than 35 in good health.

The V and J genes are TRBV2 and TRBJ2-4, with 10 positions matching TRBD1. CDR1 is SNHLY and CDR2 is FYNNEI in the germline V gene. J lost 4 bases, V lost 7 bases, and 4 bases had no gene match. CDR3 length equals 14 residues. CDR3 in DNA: TGTGCCAGCAAGCGACAGGGGGCGAAAAACATTCAGTACTTC. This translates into CASKRQGAKNIQYF.

This chain's CDR3 is CASSLGQTNYGYTF. The CDR3 coding sequence is TGTGCCAGCAGCTTAGGGCAGACTAACTATGGCTACACCTTC. This chain connects TRBV11-2 to TRBJ1-2, with D uncertain. CDR3 size: 14 residues. Germline V gene sequence: CDR1 SGHAT, CDR2 FQNNGV. The V end lost 1 base, the J end lost 0 bases, and 6 bases lay between the germline ends.

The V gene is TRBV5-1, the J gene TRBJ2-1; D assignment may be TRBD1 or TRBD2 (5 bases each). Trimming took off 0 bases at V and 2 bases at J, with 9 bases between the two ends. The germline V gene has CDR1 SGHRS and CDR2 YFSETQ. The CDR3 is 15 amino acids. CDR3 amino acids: CASSLVVGAYNEQFF. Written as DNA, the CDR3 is TGCGCCAGCAGCTTGGTCGTGGGGGCCTACAATGAGCAGTTCTTC.

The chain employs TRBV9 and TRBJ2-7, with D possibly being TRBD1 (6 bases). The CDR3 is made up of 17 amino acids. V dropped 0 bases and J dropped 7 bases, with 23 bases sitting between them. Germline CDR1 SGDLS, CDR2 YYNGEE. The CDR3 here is CASSVESIPGVLVEQYF. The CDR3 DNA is TGTGCCAGCAGCGTAGAGTCGATCCCAGGGGTTCTTGTGGAGCAGTACTTC.

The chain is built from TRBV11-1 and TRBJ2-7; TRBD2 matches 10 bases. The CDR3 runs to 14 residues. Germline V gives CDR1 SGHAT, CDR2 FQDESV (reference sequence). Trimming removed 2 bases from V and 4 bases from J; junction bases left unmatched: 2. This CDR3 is CASSLLAGAYEQYF. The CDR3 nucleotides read TGTGCCAGCAGCTTACTAGCGGGAGCTTACGAGCAGTACTTC.